This T cell receptor beta chain was identified in a study of a mutant IDH1 vaccine in newly diagnosed glioma. About the study: In weeks 1, 3, 5, 7, 11, 15, 19 and 23, patients were vaccinated.

Produced via immunoSEQ multiplex PCR; TCRdb's table is partial and in-frame only. The sample contains 35,000 to 50,000 clones, approximately 89% of which appear only once. Time point given: week 23, last vaccination. Every single dose of the vaccine, 300 ug of mutant IDH1 20-mer peptide, came with topical imiquimod. The germline CDR1 and CDR2 sequences are LNHDA and SQIVND (reference sequence). The CDR3 has 13 residues. Trimming took off 5 bases at V and 7 bases at J, with 12 bases between the two ends. On this clone itself: What it recognizes is unknown.

This specimen was PBMCs, taken from a glioma patient whose treatment included an IDH1 peptide vaccine. The chain couples TRBV19 to TRBJ1-5, with D possibly TRBD1 on 5 matching bases. The receptor was derived from a man in his fifties with glioma. The CDR3: CASSRGMRQPQHF. DNA for the CDR3: TGTGCCAGTAGTCGGGGGATGAGGCAGCCCCAGCATTTT.